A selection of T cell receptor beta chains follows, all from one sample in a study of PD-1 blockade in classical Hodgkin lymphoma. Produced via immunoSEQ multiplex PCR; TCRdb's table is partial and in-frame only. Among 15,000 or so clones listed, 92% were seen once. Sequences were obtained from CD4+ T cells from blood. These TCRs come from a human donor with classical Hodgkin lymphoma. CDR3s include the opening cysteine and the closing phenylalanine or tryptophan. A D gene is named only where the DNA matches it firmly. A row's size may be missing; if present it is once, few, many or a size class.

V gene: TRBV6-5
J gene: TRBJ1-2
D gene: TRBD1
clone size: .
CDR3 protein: CASSLTGAHYGYTF
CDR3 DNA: TGTGCCAGCAGCCTAACAGGGGCCCACTATGGCTACACCTTC

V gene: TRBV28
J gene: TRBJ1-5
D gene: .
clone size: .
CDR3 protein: CASSLRRQPQHF
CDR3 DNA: TGTGCCAGCAGTCTACGACGTCAGCCCCAGCATTTT

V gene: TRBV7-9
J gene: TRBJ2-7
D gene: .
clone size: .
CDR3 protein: CASSLPLGRTYEQYF
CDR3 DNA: TGTGCCAGCAGCTTGCCCCTCGGACGGACCTACGAGCAGTACTTC

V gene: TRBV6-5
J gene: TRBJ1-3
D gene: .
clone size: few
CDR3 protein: CASRRGTNSGNTIYF
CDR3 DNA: TGTGCCAGCAGACGAGGGACAAACTCTGGAAACACCATATATTTT

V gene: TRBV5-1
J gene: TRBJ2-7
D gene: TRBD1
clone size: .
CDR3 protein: CASSLARQGSSYEQYF
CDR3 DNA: TGCGCCAGCAGCTTGGCCCGACAGGGTAGCTCCTACGAGCAGTACTTC

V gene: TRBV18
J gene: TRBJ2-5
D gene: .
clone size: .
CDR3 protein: CASSPEYQDGWYF
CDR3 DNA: TGTGCCAGCTCACCAGAGTACCAAGATGGTTGGTACTTC

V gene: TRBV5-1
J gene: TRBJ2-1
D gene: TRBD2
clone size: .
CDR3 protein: CASSQLPGLEREQFF
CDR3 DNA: TGCGCCAGCAGCCAACTACCGGGACTAGAAAGAGAGCAGTTCTTC

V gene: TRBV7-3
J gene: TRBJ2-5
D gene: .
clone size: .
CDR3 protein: CASSLATQETQYF
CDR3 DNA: TGTGCCAGCAGCTTAGCAACCCAAGAGACCCAGTACTTC

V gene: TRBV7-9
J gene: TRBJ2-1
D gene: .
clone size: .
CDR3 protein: CASSGGIYNEQFF
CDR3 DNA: TGTGCCAGCTCCGGGGGTATCTACAATGAGCAGTTCTTC

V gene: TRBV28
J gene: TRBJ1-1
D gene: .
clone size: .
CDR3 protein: CASTTPPRPLEAFF
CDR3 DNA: TGTGCCAGCACTACCCCCCCGAGGCCGCTTGAAGCTTTCTTT

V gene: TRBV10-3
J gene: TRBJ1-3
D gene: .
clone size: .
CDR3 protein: CAVTGASGNTIYF
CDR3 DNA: TGTGCTGTAACCGGGGCGTCTGGAAACACCATATATTTT

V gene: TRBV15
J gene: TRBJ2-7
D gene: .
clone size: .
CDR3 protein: CATSRRTEGYEQYF
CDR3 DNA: TGTGCCACCAGCAGGCGGACAGAGGGCTACGAGCAGTACTTC

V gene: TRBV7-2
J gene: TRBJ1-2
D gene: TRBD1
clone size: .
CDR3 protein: CASSSDRGPYGYTF
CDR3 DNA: TGTGCCAGCAGCTCTGACAGGGGCCCGTATGGCTACACCTTC

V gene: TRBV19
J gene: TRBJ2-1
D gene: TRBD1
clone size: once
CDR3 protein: CASSITGESRDEQFF
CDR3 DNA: TGTGCCAGTAGTATAACAGGGGAAAGCAGGGATGAGCAGTTCTTC

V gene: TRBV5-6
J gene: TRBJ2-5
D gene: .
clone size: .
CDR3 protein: CASSFRDQGTQYF
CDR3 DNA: TGTGCCAGCAGCTTTAGGGACCAGGGGACCCAGTACTTC

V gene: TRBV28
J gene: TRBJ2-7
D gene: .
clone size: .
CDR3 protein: CASTRPRVGDYEQYF
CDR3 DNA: TGTGCCAGCACACGTCCCCGTGTGGGAGACTACGAGCAGTACTTC

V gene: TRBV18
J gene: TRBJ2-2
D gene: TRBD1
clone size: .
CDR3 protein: CASSRQGVDTGELFF
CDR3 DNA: TGTGCCAGCTCCCGACAGGGGGTGGACACCGGGGAGCTGTTTTTT

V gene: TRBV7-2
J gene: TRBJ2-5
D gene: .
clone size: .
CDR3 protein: CASSLEGTQYF
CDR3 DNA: TGTGCCAGCAGCTTAGAGGGGACCCAGTACTTC

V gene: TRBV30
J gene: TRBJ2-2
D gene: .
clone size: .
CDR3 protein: CAWKHSTNTGELFF
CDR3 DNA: TGTGCCTGGAAGCACTCCACTAACACCGGGGAGCTGTTTTTT

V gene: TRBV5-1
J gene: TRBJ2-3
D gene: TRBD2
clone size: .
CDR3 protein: CASSSGLAGAGDTQYF
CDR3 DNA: TGCGCCAGCAGCTCGGGACTAGCGGGAGCGGGAGATACGCAGTATTTT

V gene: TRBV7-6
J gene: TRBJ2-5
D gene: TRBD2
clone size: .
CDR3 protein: CASSLVAGGVETQYF
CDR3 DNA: TGTGCCAGCAGCTTAGTAGCGGGAGGTGTGGAGACCCAGTACTTC

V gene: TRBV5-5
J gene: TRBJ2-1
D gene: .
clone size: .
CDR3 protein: CASSSSGVVWDEQFF
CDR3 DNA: TGTGCCAGCAGCTCCTCAGGGGTGGTTTGGGATGAGCAGTTCTTC

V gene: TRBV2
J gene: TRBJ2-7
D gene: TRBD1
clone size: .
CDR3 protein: CASSETGGPYEQYF
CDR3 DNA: TGTGCCAGCAGTGAGACAGGGGGCCCCTACGAGCAGTACTTC

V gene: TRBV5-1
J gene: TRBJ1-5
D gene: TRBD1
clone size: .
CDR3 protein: CASSLGDRDGQPQHF
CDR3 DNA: TGCGCCAGCAGCTTAGGGGACAGGGATGGCCAGCCCCAGCATTTT

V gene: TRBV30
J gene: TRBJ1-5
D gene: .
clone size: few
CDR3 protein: CAWSGGDSNQPQHF
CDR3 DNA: TGTGCCTGGAGTGGGGGGGATAGCAATCAGCCCCAGCATTTT

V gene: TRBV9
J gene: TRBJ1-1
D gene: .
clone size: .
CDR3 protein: CASSVVQQNTEAFF
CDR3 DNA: TGTGCCAGCAGCGTAGTACAGCAGAACACTGAAGCTTTCTTT

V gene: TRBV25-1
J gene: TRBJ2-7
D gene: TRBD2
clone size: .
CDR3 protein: CASSARGGSYEQYF
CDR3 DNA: TGTGCCAGCAGTGCCCGGGGGGGATCCTACGAGCAGTACTTC

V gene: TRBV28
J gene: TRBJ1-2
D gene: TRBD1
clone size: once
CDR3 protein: CASSLQGGGYGYTF
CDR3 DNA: TGTGCCAGCAGTTTACAGGGGGGGGGCTATGGCTACACCTTC

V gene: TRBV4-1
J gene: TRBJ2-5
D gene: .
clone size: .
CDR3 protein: CASSQRRAGQTQYF
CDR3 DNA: TGCGCCAGCAGCCAACGGCGGGCGGGACAGACCCAGTACTTC

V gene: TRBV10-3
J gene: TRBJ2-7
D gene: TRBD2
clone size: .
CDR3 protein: CAISGGLAGRYF
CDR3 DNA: TGTGCCATCAGTGGGGGACTAGCGGGACGGTACTTC

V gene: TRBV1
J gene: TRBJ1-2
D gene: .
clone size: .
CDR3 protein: CTSSQELGTGHGYTF
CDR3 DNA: TGCACCAGCAGCCAAGAACTCGGGACAGGGCACGGCTACACCTTC

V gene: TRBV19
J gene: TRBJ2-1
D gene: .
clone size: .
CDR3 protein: CASSIGASSYNEQFF
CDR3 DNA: TGTGCCAGTAGTATTGGGGCAAGCTCCTACAATGAGCAGTTCTTC

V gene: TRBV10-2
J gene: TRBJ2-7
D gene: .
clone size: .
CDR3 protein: CASQTAYEQYF
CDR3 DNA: TGCGCCAGTCAGACAGCCTACGAGCAGTACTTC

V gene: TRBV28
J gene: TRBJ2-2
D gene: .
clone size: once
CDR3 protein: CASSWAGNTGELFF
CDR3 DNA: TGTGCCAGCAGTTGGGCAGGGAACACCGGGGAGCTGTTTTTT

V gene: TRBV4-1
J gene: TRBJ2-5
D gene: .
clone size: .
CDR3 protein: CASSQRDLRGETQYF
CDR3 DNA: TGCGCCAGCAGCCAACGGGACTTGAGGGGAGAGACCCAGTACTTC

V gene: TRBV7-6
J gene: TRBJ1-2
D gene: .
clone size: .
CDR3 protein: CASSSPFGNRANYGYTF
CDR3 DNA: TGTGCCAGCAGCTCCCCCTTTGGGAACAGAGCTAACTATGGCTACACCTTC

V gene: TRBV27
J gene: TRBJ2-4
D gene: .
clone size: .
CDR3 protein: CASSSPRGQNIQYF
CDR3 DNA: TGTGCCAGCAGTTCCCCCCGGGGTCAAAACATTCAGTACTTC

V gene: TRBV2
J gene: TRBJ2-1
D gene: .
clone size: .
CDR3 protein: CASSEALGGPNEQFF
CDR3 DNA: TGTGCCAGCAGTGAAGCGCTGGGAGGACCCAATGAGCAGTTCTTC

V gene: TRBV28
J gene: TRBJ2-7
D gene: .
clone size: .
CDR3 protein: CASSFGSYEQYF
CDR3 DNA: TGTGCCAGCAGTTTCGGTTCCTACGAGCAGTACTTC

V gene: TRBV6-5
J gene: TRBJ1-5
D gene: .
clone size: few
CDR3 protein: CASSRQQNQPQHF
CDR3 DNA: TGTGCCAGCAGCCGACAGCAAAATCAGCCCCAGCATTTT

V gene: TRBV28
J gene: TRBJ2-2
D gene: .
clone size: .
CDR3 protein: CASTRPTGELFF
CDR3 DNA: TGTGCCAGCACCCGTCCCACCGGGGAGCTGTTTTTT

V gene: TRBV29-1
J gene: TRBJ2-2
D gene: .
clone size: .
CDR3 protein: CSGGQTTGELFF
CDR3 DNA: TGCAGCGGAGGACAGACCACCGGGGAGCTGTTTTTT

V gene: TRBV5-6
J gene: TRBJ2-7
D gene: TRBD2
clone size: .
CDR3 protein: CASSERGGPYEQYF
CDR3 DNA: TGTGCCAGCAGCGAAAGGGGAGGGCCGTACGAGCAGTACTTC

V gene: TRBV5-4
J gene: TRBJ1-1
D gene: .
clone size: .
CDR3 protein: CASRLNQGMNTEAFF
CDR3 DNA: TGTGCCAGCAGGCTCAACCAGGGGATGAACACTGAAGCTTTCTTT

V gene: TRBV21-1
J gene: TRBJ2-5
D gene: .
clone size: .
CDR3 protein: CASKKTQYF
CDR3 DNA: TGTGCCAGCAAAAAGACCCAGTACTTC

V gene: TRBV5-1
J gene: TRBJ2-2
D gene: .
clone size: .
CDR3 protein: CASRKDSNTGELFF
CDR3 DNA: TGCGCCAGCCGAAAGGACTCAAACACCGGGGAGCTGTTTTTT

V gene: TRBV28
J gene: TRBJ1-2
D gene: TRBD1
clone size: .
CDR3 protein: CASSPSSGGVSGYTF
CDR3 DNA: TGTGCCAGCAGTCCTTCCTCAGGGGGCGTCTCGGGCTACACCTTC

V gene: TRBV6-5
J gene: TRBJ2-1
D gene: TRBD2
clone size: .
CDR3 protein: CASRQGLAGEQFF
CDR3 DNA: TGTGCCAGCAGACAAGGACTAGCTGGTGAGCAGTTCTTC

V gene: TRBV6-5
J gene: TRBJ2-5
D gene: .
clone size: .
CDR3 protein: CASSYSSAQETQYF
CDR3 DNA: TGTGCCAGCAGTTACTCGAGTGCACAAGAGACCCAGTACTTC

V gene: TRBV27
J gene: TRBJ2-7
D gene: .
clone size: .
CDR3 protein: CASSRYSSYEQYF
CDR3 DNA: TGTGCCAGCAGTCGGTATAGCTCCTACGAGCAGTACTTC

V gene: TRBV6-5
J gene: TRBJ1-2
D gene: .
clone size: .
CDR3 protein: CASRDQGQGGYTF
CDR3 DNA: TGTGCCAGCAGGGATCAGGGCCAAGGTGGCTACACCTTC

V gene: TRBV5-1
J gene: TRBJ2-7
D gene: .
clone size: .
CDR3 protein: CASSLAVYYEQYF
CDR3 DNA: TGCGCCAGCAGCTTGGCCGTTTACTACGAGCAGTACTTC

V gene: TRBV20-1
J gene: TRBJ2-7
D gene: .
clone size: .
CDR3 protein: CSATGPYGQYF
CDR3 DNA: TGCAGTGCAACCGGACCCTACGGGCAGTACTTC

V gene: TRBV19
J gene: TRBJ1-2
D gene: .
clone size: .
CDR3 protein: CASSRGEAAGGYTF
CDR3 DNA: TGTGCCAGTAGTCGAGGGGAGGCGGCAGGTGGCTACACCTTC